Below, 14 T cell receptor beta chains from the same sample are listed, as sequenced in a study of T cell responses to AZD1222 COVID-19 vaccine. Data came from immunoSEQ multiplex PCR; TCRdb stores just in-frame clones and leaves some out. In the table there are 150,000 to 200,000 clones, about nine tenths of which are singletons. The starting material was peripheral blood, obtained on day 0 of AZD1222 vaccination. Receptor source: an adult in good health.

The chain carries TRBV4-2 and TRBJ1-2; 10 positions agree with TRBD1. V trimming: 0 bases; J trimming: 2 bases; junction bases outside the gene matches: 0. This CDR3 has 15 residues. Germline CDR1 is LGHNA and CDR2 is YNFKEQ. The CDR3 is CASSQETGGNYGYTF. The CDR3 DNA follows: TGTGCCAGCAGCCAAGAGACAGGGGGCAACTATGGCTACACCTTC.

V usage is TRBV12-5 and J usage is TRBJ2-2; 7 nucleotides match TRBD1. This CDR3 has 16 amino acids. V dropped 4 bases and J dropped 1; count of bases not matched to a gene: 6. Looked up from germline, CDR1 is LGHNT and CDR2 is FRNRAP. The CDR3 sequence is CASGSLGQVNTGELFF. The CDR3 DNA is TGTGCTAGTGGTTCACTAGGACAGGTGAACACCGGGGAGCTGTTTTTT.

CDR3 region: CASSLATANTEAFF. The DNA of the CDR3 is TGTGCCAGCAGCTTAGCGACAGCTAACACTGAAGCTTTCTTT. The rearrangement uses TRBV7-9 and TRBJ1-1; D perhaps matches TRBD1 (5 bases). This CDR3 is 14 amino acids long. Germline values: CDR1 SEHNR, CDR2 FQNEAQ (reference sequence). V was trimmed by 0 bases and J by 2 bases, leaving 7 bases between them.

The V call is TRBV5-5, the J call TRBJ2-7; weak D call: TRBD1 (5 bases). CDR1 is SGHKS, CDR2 YYEKEE, per germline (reference sequence). The CDR3 contains 12 residues. Trimming shortened V by 2 bases and J by 6 bases, and 9 bases separated the two germline ends. CDR3 DNA: TGTGCCAGCAGCTTCATGGGGCGCGAGCAGTACTTC. It specifies CASSFMGREQYF.

This clone showed up just once. The chain carries TRBV3-1 (or the pseudogene TRBV3-2) and TRBJ1-4; D perhaps matches TRBD1 (5 bases). Trimming took 4 bases from V and 3 from J, leaving 12 bases between them. This CDR3 has 15 amino acids. In germline, CDR1 is LGHDT, CDR2 YNNKEL (reference sequence). The CDR3 loop is CASSPNRQANEKLFF. As DNA, the CDR3 is TGTGCCAGCAGCCCCAACAGGCAGGCTAATGAAAAACTGTTTTTT.

The genes are TRBV27 and TRBJ2-3; 10 bases are shared with TRBD1. Germline V lookup: CDR1 MNHEY, CDR2 SMNVEV (reference sequence). The CDR3 spans 16 residues. With 4 bases clipped from V and 4 bases from J, the junction kept 8 bases outside the gene matches. The CDR3 nucleotides are TGTGCCAGCAGTTCCCCCGGGACAGGGGACGCAGATACGCAGTATTTT. It specifies CASSSPGTGDADTQYF.

The chain uses TRBV4-2 and TRBJ1-4; perhaps TRBD1 as D (6 bases). The germline gives CDR1 LGHNA, CDR2 YNFKEQ. This CDR3 region has 17 residues. The V and J ends lost 2 bases and 4 bases respectively, with 17 bases between them. This CDR3 is CASSQRNRVGDNEKLFF. For the CDR3, the DNA is TGTGCCAGCAGCCAAAGGAACAGGGTAGGGGATAATGAAAAACTGTTTTTT.

The chain recombines TRBV21-1 with TRBJ2-7. TRBV21-1 is a listed pseudogene. This CDR3 is 15 amino acids long. The CDR3, as DNA: TGTGCCAGCAGCAAAGTAGCCGGGCTTGACTACGAGCAGTACTTC. Its protein is CASSKVAGLDYEQYF.

There are a few counts of this clone. The rearrangement uses TRBV12-3 or TRBV12-4 and TRBJ1-2; D is unresolved. This CDR3 comprises 12 residues. V lost 3 bases and J lost 7, with 9 bases in between. Here the CDR3 DNA reads TGTGCCAGCAGTTTCTATCCGCTTGGCTACACCTTC. Translating it yields CASSFYPLGYTF.

The chain combines TRBV11-2 with TRBJ1-6; D is unresolved. Germline V lookup: CDR1 SGHAT, CDR2 FQNNGV. The CDR3 is 13 amino acids. Trimming stripped 3 bases from V and 7 bases from J, with 7 bases between. The CDR3 reads CASSFVENSPLHF. The DNA of the CDR3 is TGTGCCAGCAGCTTTGTCGAGAATTCACCCCTCCACTTT.

The chain recombines TRBV5-6 with TRBJ2-7, with 9 positions matching TRBD1. CDR3 size: 16 residues. V shed 5 bases and J 7 bases; nucleotides not matched to a gene: 16. Germline assignment: CDR1 SGHDT and CDR2 YYEEEE. The CDR3 coding sequence is TGTGCCAGCAGTGGGGGCGTGGGACAGGGAAAAGGGGAGCAGTACTTC. This encodes CASSGGVGQGKGEQYF.

The chain is built from TRBV7-9 and TRBJ1-2; D perhaps matches TRBD1 (5 bases). The CDR3 length is 12 residues. CDR1 SEHNR and CDR2 FQNEAQ come from the germline V gene (reference sequence). The V end lost 5 bases, the J end lost 8 bases, and 12 bases lay between the germline ends. The CDR3 reads CASSPTRDGYTF. As DNA, the CDR3 is TGTGCCAGCAGCCCAACAAGGGACGGCTACACCTTC. The whole variable domain, filled in from reference TRBV7-9 and TRBJ1-2, reads DTGVSQNPRHKITKRGQNVTFRCDPISEHNRLYWYRQTLGQGPEFLTYFQNEAQLEKSRLLSDRFSAERPKGSFSTLEIQRTEQGDSAMYLCASSPTRDGYTFGSGTRLTVV.

The chain recombines TRBV9 with TRBJ2-1; TRBD2 matches 10 bases. Germline V gene sequence: CDR1 SGDLS, CDR2 YYNGEE. The CDR3 totals 16 residues. V dropped 2 bases and J dropped 5; count of bases not matched to a gene: 7. CDR3 loop: CASSVYLAGVNNEQFF. CDR3 in DNA: TGTGCCAGCAGCGTCTACCTAGCGGGGGTCAACAATGAGCAGTTCTTC.

The chain combines TRBV28 with TRBJ2-7; 7 bases fit TRBD1. CDR1 and CDR2 (germline): MDHEN, SYDVKM. This CDR3 has 13 amino acids. V trimming: 9 bases; J trimming: 5 bases; junction bases outside the gene matches: 10. The CDR3 DNA is TGTGCCAGTTTCGGGACAGCAGCTGACGAGCAGTACTTC. It specifies CASFGTAADEQYF.